This is a list of T cell receptor beta chains from one sample in a study of T cells after yellow fever vaccination. One entry per CDR3 protein results from TCRdb running MiXCR on the 5' RACE reads. The table shows hundreds of thousands of distinct CDR3 sequences, with 8.1% occurring only once. Sequencing used PBMCs, obtained about 49 days after the first yellow fever vaccination. The receptors shown here come from a man aged 18 to 29 who received the YFV17D yellow fever vaccine. Each CDR3 is given with its conserved first and last residue. D genes are given only for firm matches. Rows give clone size only sometimes, using once, few, many, or a class for an expanded clone.

clone_size j_call d_call cdr3_length v_call cdr3_nt cdr3_aa
NA TRBJ1-5 TRBD1 17 TRBV27 TGTGCCAGCAGTCCCGGGACAGGGGCCCAAGAATTTCAGCCCCAGCATTTT CASSPGTGAQEFQPQHF
many TRBJ1-1 NA 11 TRBV20-1 TGCAGGGGGGAGGATAACACTGAAGCTTTCTTT CRGEDNTEAFF
NA TRBJ2-5 TRBD2 15 TRBV4-2 TGTGCCAGCAGCCAAGAAACTAGCGCTCAAGAGACCCAGTACTTC CASSQETSAQETQYF
few TRBJ2-5 NA 16 TRBV4-2 TGTGCCAGCAGCCAAGATAGACAGGAAAAACAAGAGACCCAGTACTTC CASSQDRQEKQETQYF
few TRBJ2-2 NA 13 TRBV20-1 TGCAGTTCTCAGATGGGGGCTGACGGGGAGCTGTTTTTT CSSQMGADGELFF
few TRBJ1-1 NA 11 TRBV12-3/TRBV12-4 TGTGCCAGCTCCAGGGAAACTGAAGCTTTCTTT CASSRETEAFF
NA TRBJ1-3 TRBD1 17 TRBV7-6 TGTGCCAGCAGCCCGAGGGGACAGCTCAGCTCTGGAAACACCATATATTTT CASSPRGQLSSGNTIYF
many TRBJ1-2 NA 12 TRBV11-2 TGTGCCAGCAGCTTGGGCAGCTATGGCTACACCTTC CASSLGSYGYTF
many TRBJ2-7 TRBD2 13 TRBV7-3 TGTGCCAGCTCCCCGAGCGGGGGGTACGAGCAGTACTTC CASSPSGGYEQYF
many TRBJ1-2 TRBD1 13 TRBV27 TGTGCCAGCAGTCCCGGACAGGGCTATGGCTACACCTTC CASSPGQGYGYTF
NA TRBJ2-5 NA 16 TRBV11-2 TGTGCCAGCAGCTTAGATTATGGCGTACAAGAAGAGACCCAGTACTTC CASSLDYGVQEETQYF
NA TRBJ1-3 NA 14 TRBV6-2/TRBV6-3 TGTGCCAGCAGGAGGACAGTGTCTGGAAACACCATATATTTT CASRRTVSGNTIYF
few TRBJ2-7 NA 17 TRBV7-2 TGTGCCAGCAGTTTAGTTTTTTCCCAGGGAGGAACCTACGAGCAGTACTTC CASSLVFSQGGTYEQYF
few TRBJ2-3 NA 17 TRBV5-1 TGCGCCAGCAGCAACTCCCTACAGGGGAGGATTACAGATACGCAGTATTTT CASSNSLQGRITDTQYF
NA TRBJ2-3 TRBD1 15 TRBV11-1 TGTGCCAGCAGCCCCGGACAGGGGACCTCTGATACGCAGTATTTT CASSPGQGTSDTQYF
NA TRBJ2-3 NA 13 TRBV6-1 TGTGCCAGCAGGTTCCGACAGGAAGATACGCAGTATTTT CASRFRQEDTQYF
few TRBJ1-6 NA 14 TRBV3-1 TGTGCCAGCAGCCACGCAGGGCAAAATTCACCCCTCCACTTT CASSHAGQNSPLHF
NA TRBJ1-6 TRBD1 16 TRBV6-5 TGTGCCAGCAGACTTCCCGGGACAGCTTATAATTCACCCCTCCACTTT CASRLPGTAYNSPLHF
NA TRBJ1-1 NA 15 TRBV7-9 TGTGCCAGCAGCCCCCGTGGGAATATGAACACTGAAGCTTTCTTT CASSPRGNMNTEAFF
NA TRBJ2-7 NA 14 TRBV20-1 TGCAGTGCTGCCGTCGCCTTCAGCTCCTACGAGCAGTACTTC CSAAVAFSSYEQYF
many TRBJ2-2 NA 15 TRBV10-3 TGTGCCATCAGTGAGTACCCGCCGAACACCGGGGAGCTGTTTTTT CAISEYPPNTGELFF
few TRBJ1-1 NA 11 TRBV5-6 TGTGCCAGCAGCTCGGATGCCCAAGCTTTCTTT CASSSDAQAFF
many TRBJ2-3 TRBD2 16 TRBV5-1 TGCGCCAGCAGCAAACTAGCGGGGGGAAACACAGATACGCAGTATTTT CASSKLAGGNTDTQYF
NA TRBJ1-6 NA 16 TRBV20-1 TGCAGTGCTAGAGATTGGGGGGAATCCTATAATTCACCCCTCCACTTT CSARDWGESYNSPLHF
few TRBJ1-2 NA 18 TRBV19 TGTGCCAGTAGTTTCTTGGGTCATTCTCCGGGACCGAACTATGGCTACACCTTC CASSFLGHSPGPNYGYTF
many TRBJ2-3 TRBD1 14 TRBV11-2 TGTGCCAGCGCCCGGGACAGGGGAACAGATACGCAGTATTTT CASARDRGTDTQYF
NA TRBJ1-4 TRBD1 15 TRBV6-5 TGTGCCAGCAGTTCCGGACAGGGCATAGATGAAAAACTGTTTTTT CASSSGQGIDEKLFF
NA TRBJ2-3 TRBD2 19 TRBV11-2 TGTGCCAGCAGCTCCCCACGGGGGACTAGCGGGGGGGCGGGAGATACGCAGTATTTT CASSSPRGTSGGAGDTQYF
NA TRBJ2-1 TRBD1 14 TRBV4-2 TGTGCCAACAGCCTTGGACAGGGCGACAATGAGCAGTTCTTC CANSLGQGDNEQFF
few TRBJ1-2 NA 14 TRBV7-2 TGTGCCAGCAGCCCCTCGGAGGAGGGCTATGGCTACACCTTC CASSPSEEGYGYTF
NA TRBJ2-1 TRBD2 19 TRBV27 TGTGCCAGCAGTTTAATCTCCCCCGTTAGCGGGGATAACTACAATGAGCAGTTCTTC CASSLISPVSGDNYNEQFF
NA TRBJ2-2 NA 17 TRBV5-4 TGTGCCAGCAGCTTGAGGACAAGACCGGACTTCACCGGGGTGCTGTTTTTT CASSLRTRPDFTGVLFF
NA TRBJ1-3 NA 12 TRBV6-5 TGTGCCAGCGGCAATTGGGGCGACACCATATATTTT CASGNWGDTIYF
few TRBJ2-3 NA 15 TRBV7-7 TGTGCCAGCAGCCCGGGACCCCAGGGCACAGATACGCAGTATTTT CASSPGPQGTDTQYF
NA TRBJ1-2 NA 13 TRBV12-3/TRBV12-4 TGTGCCAGCACCACCGGGACGGAGTATGGCTACACCTTC CASTTGTEYGYTF
many TRBJ2-1 NA 13 TRBV29-1 TGCAGCGTTGAAGAAAGATTCTACAATGAGCAGTTCTTC CSVEERFYNEQFF
few TRBJ2-1 TRBD2 14 TRBV20-1 TGCAGTGCGATGACTAGCGGGGCCTACAATGAGCAGTTCTTC CSAMTSGAYNEQFF
NA TRBJ1-2 TRBD1 19 TRBV11-1 TGTGCCAGCAGCCCGGACCCCGGGACAGCTCCCCGCCTTAACTATGGCTACACCTTC CASSPDPGTAPRLNYGYTF
NA TRBJ2-2 NA 17 TRBV7-9 TGTGCCAGCAGCTTAATTGTGTCGACGGAGAACACCGGGGAGCTGTTTTTT CASSLIVSTENTGELFF
many TRBJ2-5 TRBD1 13 TRBV4-1 TGCGCCAGCAGCCAACGAGGGGGCGAGACCCAGTACTTC CASSQRGGETQYF
few TRBJ2-1 NA 12 TRBV12-3/TRBV12-4 TGTGCCAGCAGCTGGACTCGAGATGAGCAGTTCTTC CASSWTRDEQFF
many TRBJ2-3 NA 15 TRBV7-2 TGTGCCAGCAGCTTAGGCGGGGGCAACACAGATACGCAGTATTTT CASSLGGGNTDTQYF